Listed below are T cell receptor beta chains from one sample, sequenced in a study of blood T cell repertoires in COVID-19. Clones were sequenced by immunoSEQ multiplex PCR, and TCRdb holds only the in-frame ones, with some missing. The sample lists over 300,000 clones, about 90% occurring once. The sample taken for sequencing was peripheral blood. These receptors all stem from a man aged 18 to 30 with active or convalescent COVID-19. Both conserved end residues are part of each CDR3. D genes are given only for firm matches. A row's size may be missing; if present it is once, few, many or a size class.

v_gene	d_gene	abundance	j_gene	CDR3nt	CDR3aa
TRBV11-2	.	.	TRBJ2-7	TGTGCCAGCAGCTTAGGAGGACCCCTCGGGGCCTACGAGCAGTACTTC	CASSLGGPLGAYEQYF
TRBV7-9	TRBD2	.	TRBJ2-3	TGTGCCAGCAGCGTGGGACTAGCGGGGTTCGATACGCAGTATTTT	CASSVGLAGFDTQYF
TRBV5-6	.	.	TRBJ1-2	TGTGCCAGCAGCCATCCTACAGGCGGCTACAGGGCTGCCTATGGCTACACCTTC	CASSHPTGGYRAAYGYTF
TRBV28	.	.	TRBJ1-1	TGTGCCAGCAGTACGGGGGTGGGGCGAGCTTTCTTT	CASSTGVGRAFF
TRBV21-1	.	.	TRBJ2-5	TGTGCCAGCAGCAAAGTGGTTAGCGGGGGGGTGTACCAAGAGACCCAGTACTTC	CASSKVVSGGVYQETQYF
TRBV19	TRBD1	.	TRBJ1-1	TGTGCCAGTGCGCCGACAGGGGGCATGAACACTGAAGCTTTCTTT	CASAPTGGMNTEAFF
TRBV9	.	.	TRBJ1-6	TGTGCCAGCAGCGTTGGTCAGATTAATTCACCCCTCCACTTT	CASSVGQINSPLHF
TRBV2	.	once	TRBJ2-7	TGTGCCAGCAGTGAAGCGGAGACAGTCTACGAGCAGTACTTC	CASSEAETVYEQYF
TRBV28	.	.	TRBJ2-2	TGTGCCAGCAAAATGGGGGGACCCACCGGGGAGCTGTTTTTT	CASKMGGPTGELFF
TRBV13	.	.	TRBJ2-1	TGTGCCAGCAGCTATCGTACTACTCGGACACGCCCGTACAATGAGCAGTTCTTC	CASSYRTTRTRPYNEQFF
TRBV5-6	.	.	TRBJ1-4	TGTGCCAGCAGCTACCAGGGTACAACTAATGAAAAACTGTTTTTT	CASSYQGTTNEKLFF
TRBV4-3	.	once	TRBJ1-1	TGCGCCAGCAGCCAACAAGAAACAGGCAACACTGAAGCTTTCTTT	CASSQQETGNTEAFF
TRBV3-1/TRBV3-2	.	.	TRBJ2-1	TGTGCCAGCAGCGCCAGGGGAGGGGACTACAATGAGCAGTTCTTC	CASSARGGDYNEQFF
TRBV19	.	once	TRBJ1-5	TGTGCCAGTAGTATAGTACGGGGTGGGGAATATCAGCCCCAGCATTTT	CASSIVRGGEYQPQHF
TRBV21-1	.	.	TRBJ1-2	TGTGCCAGCAGCAAAGAAGGGAGGGTTAATGGGTATGGCTACACCTTC	CASSKEGRVNGYGYTF
TRBV3-1/TRBV3-2	TRBD1	.	TRBJ2-1	TGTGCCAGCAGCCTGACAGGGGTCGAGCAGTTCTTC	CASSLTGVEQFF
TRBV11-3	.	.	TRBJ2-3	TGTGCCAGCAGCTTAGATGGTGCAGGCACAGATACGCAGTATTTT	CASSLDGAGTDTQYF
TRBV3-1/TRBV3-2	TRBD1	once	TRBJ1-1	TGTGCCAGCAGCAAGACAGGGATCGAAGCTTTCTTT	CASSKTGIEAFF
TRBV7-2	TRBD1	.	TRBJ2-7	TGTGCCAGCAGCTCGGGGACAGGGGGTTCATACGAGCAGTACTTC	CASSSGTGGSYEQYF
TRBV25-1	.	.	TRBJ1-3	TGTGCCAGCAGTGCCTGGGACTTCAACACCATATATTTT	CASSAWDFNTIYF
TRBV7-9	.	.	TRBJ2-3	TGTGCCAGCAGCTTAGTTCGGACAGCTAGCACAGATACGCAGTATTTT	CASSLVRTASTDTQYF
TRBV4-1	.	.	TRBJ1-1	TGCGCCAGCAGCCCCAGGGACATCTTAATGAACACTGAAGCTTTCTTT	CASSPRDILMNTEAFF
TRBV7-2	TRBD1	.	TRBJ2-1	TGTGCCAGCAGCTTGGACAGGAGCTCCTACAATGAGCAGTTCTTC	CASSLDRSSYNEQFF
TRBV7-3	.	.	TRBJ1-5	TGTGCCAGCAGCTTACAGGCGAATCAGCCCCAGCATTTT	CASSLQANQPQHF
TRBV5-1	TRBD1	.	TRBJ2-7	TGCGCCAGCAGCTGGGAACAGGGGCTCTACGAGCAGTACTTC	CASSWEQGLYEQYF
TRBV19	TRBD1	.	TRBJ1-6	TGTGCCAGTAGTATGGACAGGGTGAGTAATTCACCCCTCCACTTT	CASSMDRVSNSPLHF
TRBV18	.	.	TRBJ2-1	TGTGCCAGCTCATACGTACAGAGCTCCTACAATGAGCAGTTCTTC	CASSYVQSSYNEQFF
TRBV29-1	.	.	TRBJ2-2	TGCAGCGGCCAGCGAAATGGCGTTTCCGGGGAGCTGTTTTTT	CSGQRNGVSGELFF
TRBV5-4	TRBD2	.	TRBJ2-2	TGTGCCAGCAGCCCACTAGCGGGCGACGTCACCGGGGAGCTGTTTTTT	CASSPLAGDVTGELFF
TRBV29-1	.	.	TRBJ1-1	TGCAGCGTTGCGTCCCCCAGCGGAGGGAACACTGAAGCTTTCTTT	CSVASPSGGNTEAFF
TRBV28	.	.	TRBJ1-5	TGTGCCAGCATTCAACTTGGGCTACCGGTACAGCATTTT	CASIQLGLPVQHF
TRBV7-3	.	.	TRBJ1-1	TGTGCCAGCAGCCCCCAGGGAACCATGAACACTGAAGCTTTCTTT	CASSPQGTMNTEAFF
TRBV5-1	.	.	TRBJ1-1	TGCGCCAGCAGCGCCGGTTTGAACACTGAAGCTTTCTTT	CASSAGLNTEAFF
TRBV19	.	.	TRBJ2-7	TGTGCCAGTAGTATCTCAGGACAGTCCTACGAGCAGTACTTC	CASSISGQSYEQYF
TRBV25-1	.	.	TRBJ1-5	TGTGCCAGCAGTGACCAGGGGCATCAGCCCCAGCATTTT	CASSDQGHQPQHF
TRBV20-1	.	.	TRBJ2-1	TGCAGTGCTAGTTGGACAGTCGACAATGAGCAGTTCTTC	CSASWTVDNEQFF
TRBV11-2	.	once	TRBJ1-1	TGTGCCAGCAGCCTGGGCCCGAACACTGAAGCTTTCTTT	CASSLGPNTEAFF
TRBV9	TRBD1	once	TRBJ2-5	TGTGCCAGCAGCCCGGGACAGGGCTTCGAGACCCAGTACTTC	CASSPGQGFETQYF
TRBV15	TRBD2	.	TRBJ2-1	TGTGCCACCAGCCCGCAACGCGGGAGGGCTGGCAATGAGCAGTTCTTC	CATSPQRGRAGNEQFF
TRBV19	.	once	TRBJ1-5	TGTGCCAGTTTAACCTCGGCAGGGAGGGGGGGATATAGCAATCAGCCCCAGCATTTT	CASLTSAGRGGYSNQPQHF
TRBV27	TRBD1	.	TRBJ2-7	TGTGCCAGCAGTCTGGTAGGGACAGGGGTCTCCTACGAGCAGTACTTC	CASSLVGTGVSYEQYF
TRBV21-1	.	few	TRBJ2-7	TGTGCCAGCAGCAAATTAGCCAGGGAAACCTACGAGCAGTACTTC	CASSKLARETYEQYF
TRBV6-5	.	.	TRBJ1-1	TGTGCCAGCACCAGGAACACTGAAGCTTTCTTT	CASTRNTEAFF
TRBV11-3	.	.	TRBJ2-3	TGTGCCAGCAGCAAAACATCCGGGACCCCCGGAGGGCCAGATACGCAGTATTTT	CASSKTSGTPGGPDTQYF
TRBV28	.	.	TRBJ1-5	TGTGCCAGCAGTTCAGGACAGAGCAATCAGCCCCAGCATTTT	CASSSGQSNQPQHF
TRBV30	.	.	TRBJ1-2	TGTGCCTGGAGTTCGCAAGGAGCTAACTATGGCTACACCTTC	CAWSSQGANYGYTF
TRBV18	.	.	TRBJ1-1	TGTGCCAGCTCAGCCGGACATGTAGTGGGTGAAGCTTTCTTT	CASSAGHVVGEAFF
TRBV28	TRBD2	.	TRBJ2-1	TGTGCCAGCAGTTCATCCGGGACTAGAGTCGGCAATGAGCAGTTCTTC	CASSSSGTRVGNEQFF
TRBV28	TRBD2	few	TRBJ2-7	TGTGCCAGCTTTCAGCGGGGGGGCTTCTACGAGCAGTACTTC	CASFQRGGFYEQYF
TRBV27	.	.	TRBJ1-5	TGTGCCAGCAGTTTTCTGGGCGGGAAGCCCCAGCATTTT	CASSFLGGKPQHF
TRBV9	.	.	TRBJ1-1	TGTGCCAGCAGCGTAGGACAGGTGAACACTGAAGCTTTCTTT	CASSVGQVNTEAFF
TRBV7-8	.	.	TRBJ2-2	TGTGCCAGCAGCCAGATACGTGGGAGAACCGGGGAGCTGTTTTTT	CASSQIRGRTGELFF
TRBV6-5	.	once	TRBJ1-1	TGTGCCAGCTATAGGGGTAGTCCGGCCACTGAAGCTTTCTTT	CASYRGSPATEAFF